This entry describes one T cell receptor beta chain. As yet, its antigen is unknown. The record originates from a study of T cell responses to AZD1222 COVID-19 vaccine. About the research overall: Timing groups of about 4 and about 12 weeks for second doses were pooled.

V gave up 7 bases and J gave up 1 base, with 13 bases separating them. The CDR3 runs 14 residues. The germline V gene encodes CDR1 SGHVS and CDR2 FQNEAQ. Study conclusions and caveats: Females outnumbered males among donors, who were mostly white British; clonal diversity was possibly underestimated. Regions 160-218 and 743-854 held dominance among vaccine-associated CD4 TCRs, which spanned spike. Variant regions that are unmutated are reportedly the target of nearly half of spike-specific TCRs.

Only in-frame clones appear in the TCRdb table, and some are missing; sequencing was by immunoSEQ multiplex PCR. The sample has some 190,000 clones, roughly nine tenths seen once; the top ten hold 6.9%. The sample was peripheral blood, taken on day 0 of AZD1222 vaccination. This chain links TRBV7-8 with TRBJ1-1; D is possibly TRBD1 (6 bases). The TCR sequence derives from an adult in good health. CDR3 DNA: TGTGCCAGCAACACAAGAGGGGGGAACACTGAAGCTTTCTTT. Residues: CASNTRGGNTEAFF.